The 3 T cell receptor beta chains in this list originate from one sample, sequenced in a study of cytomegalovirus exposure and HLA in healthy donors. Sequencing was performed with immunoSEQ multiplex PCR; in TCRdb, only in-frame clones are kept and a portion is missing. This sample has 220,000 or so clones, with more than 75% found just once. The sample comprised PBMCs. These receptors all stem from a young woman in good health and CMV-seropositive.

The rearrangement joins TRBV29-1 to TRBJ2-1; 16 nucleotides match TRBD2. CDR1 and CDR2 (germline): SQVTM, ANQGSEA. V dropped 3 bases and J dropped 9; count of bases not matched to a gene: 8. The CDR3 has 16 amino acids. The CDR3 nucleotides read TGCAGCGTTGATCCGGGGACTAGCGGGAGGGCCGTTGAGCAGTTCTTC. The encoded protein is CSVDPGTSGRAVEQFF.

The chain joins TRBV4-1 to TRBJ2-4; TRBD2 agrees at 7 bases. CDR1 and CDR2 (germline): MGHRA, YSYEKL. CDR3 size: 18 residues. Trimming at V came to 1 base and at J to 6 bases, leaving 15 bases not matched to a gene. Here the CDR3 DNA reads TGCGCCAGCAGCCAAGGTTGGAGGTCGGCGGGGGATTTAAACATTCAGTACTTC. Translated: CASSQGWRSAGDLNIQYF.

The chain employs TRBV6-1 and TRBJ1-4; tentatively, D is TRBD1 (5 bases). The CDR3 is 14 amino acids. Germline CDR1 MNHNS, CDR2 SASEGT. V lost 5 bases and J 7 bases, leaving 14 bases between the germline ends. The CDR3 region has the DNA TGTGCCAGCAGTCTCGGGCAGGGTGGTGAAAAACTGTTTTTT. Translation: CASSLGQGGEKLFF.